Listed below are T cell receptor beta chains from one sample, sequenced in a study of blood T cell repertoires in COVID-19. Clones were read by immunoSEQ multiplex PCR, and TCRdb kept only the in-frame ones, dropping some. The sample shows about 150,000 clones, 70% to 90% of them seen only once. Sequenced material: peripheral blood. The origin of the receptors is a man in his sixties or seventies with acute or convalescent COVID-19. Both conserved end residues are part of each CDR3. D genes are given only for firm matches. Clone size is shown for a subset of rows, as once, few, many or a class of expanded clone.

v_call,d_call,clone_size,j_call,cdr3_nt,cdr3_aa
TRBV6-4,TRBD2,-,TRBJ2-1,TGTGCCAGCAGTCCCCGACTAGCGGGAAACGTCAATGAGCAGTTCTTC,CASSPRLAGNVNEQFF
TRBV12-1,-,-,TRBJ2-7,TGTGCCAGCAGCTTTGGGCATTGTCCTAGCGAATACTTC,CASSFGHCPSEYF
TRBV30,TRBD1,once,TRBJ1-5,TGTGCCTGGAGGGAGGGGGCGAGCGGCAATCAGCCCCAGCATTTT,CAWREGASGNQPQHF
TRBV7-3,TRBD1,-,TRBJ2-2,TGTGCCAGCAGCTTAAGTTCGGGACAGGGGATTGGCGGGGAGCTGTTTTTT,CASSLSSGQGIGGELFF
TRBV30,-,-,TRBJ2-3,TGTGCCTGGTCCCGAGATAGAACAGATACGCAGTATTTT,CAWSRDRTDTQYF
TRBV29-1,-,-,TRBJ2-7,TGCAGCGTTGAAGATACGCAGGGAAGCTCCTACGAGCAGTACTTC,CSVEDTQGSSYEQYF
TRBV5-1,-,-,TRBJ2-4,TGCGCCAGCAGCTTGGTTGGGGGGGCGAACATTCAGTACTTC,CASSLVGGANIQYF
TRBV11-2,-,-,TRBJ2-1,TGTGCCAGCAGCTCAACCAGAGCGTATCAGTTCTTC,CASSSTRAYQFF
TRBV7-2,-,-,TRBJ2-5,TGTGCCAGCAGCTTATCACAGGGCGGGGGGACCCAGTACTTC,CASSLSQGGGTQYF
TRBV7-2,TRBD1,-,TRBJ2-2,TGTGCCAGCAGCGCAGGACAGGGGGCGCTGGCCGGGGAGCTGTTTTTT,CASSAGQGALAGELFF
TRBV7-3,TRBD2,-,TRBJ2-2,TGTGCCAGCAGCGTTTATAGCGGGAACGGGGAGCTGTTTTTT,CASSVYSGNGELFF
TRBV5-1,TRBD1,-,TRBJ1-3,TGCGCCAGCAGCACAGGGACAGGGGGAGGAACTGGAAACACCATATATTTT,CASSTGTGGGTGNTIYF
TRBV6-5,TRBD1,-,TRBJ2-7,TGTGCCAGCACTCTGGACAGGACTGCCTACGAGCAGTACTTC,CASTLDRTAYEQYF
TRBV15,TRBD2,-,TRBJ2-7,TGTGCCACCAGCAGAGTAGCGGGGCCTTCCTACGAGCAGTACTTC,CATSRVAGPSYEQYF
TRBV2,TRBD2,-,TRBJ2-1,TGTGCCAGCAGTGTGGGACTAGGGCTCTCCAATGAGCAGTTCTTC,CASSVGLGLSNEQFF
TRBV19,-,-,TRBJ1-1,TGTGCCAGTAGTCCCGGAGGGGCAGGGTCCACTGAAGCTTTCTTT,CASSPGGAGSTEAFF